The next 12 T cell receptor beta chains were all read from a single sample in a study of vaccination and CD4 T cells after COVID-19. For these TCRs, the target antigens are not known. The Oncomine TCR Beta short-read assay was applied to DNA of cultured CD4+ T cells. TCRdb reprocessed the PCR reads via MiXCR and lists one record per CDR3 protein. The sample shows some 8,400 distinct CDR3 sequences, about 32% of them seen only once. Treatment meaning: approximately 9-day PBMC culture with coronavirus spike peptide pools or control peptides (ViraFEST assay). The sample consisted of cultured CD4+ T cells from blood. The source of these receptors is a human donor with COVID-19.

CDR3 residues: CASRETTGGNTGELFF. The CDR3 DNA reads TGTGCCAGCAGGGAGACTACAGGGGGCAACACCGGGGAGCTGTTTTTT. The chain joins TRBV27 to TRBJ2-2, with 9 bases aligning to TRBD1. With 6 bases clipped from V and 2 bases from J, the junction kept 7 bases outside the gene matches. The CDR3 extends over 16 amino acids. Per the germline V gene, CDR1 is MNHEY and CDR2 is SMNVEV (reference sequence).

The chain joins TRBV6-5 to TRBJ2-7, with a tentative D call TRBD1 (6 bases). This CDR3 is 14 amino acids long. Trimming removed 4 bases at V and 1 base at J, with 11 bases between. From germline, CDR1 is MNHEY and CDR2 SVGAGI. The CDR3 DNA is TGTGCCAGCAGTTGGACAGATGCTTCCTACGAGCAGTACTTC. Translation gives CASSWTDASYEQYF.

This clonotype showed up just once. The chain joins TRBV11-2 to TRBJ2-4; D might be TRBD1 (5 bases). V lost 5 bases to trimming and J lost 2 bases, with 19 bases between them. This CDR3 is 17 amino acids long. Germline-derived CDR1 and CDR2 are SGHAT and FQNNGV. The CDR3 DNA reads as TGTGCCAGCAGCCTCCTCCCAGCAGGGTCGACCAAAAACATTCAGTACTTC. It translates to CASSLLPAGSTKNIQYF.

The chain recombines TRBV11-3 with TRBJ2-7, with 7 bases that match TRBD1. The junction had 7 bases not matched to a gene; V was cut back by 5 bases and J by 3 bases. The CDR3 sequence is 14 residues long. Germline loops: CDR1 SGHNT, CDR2 YENEEA. The CDR3 region has the DNA TGTGCCAGCAGCCGACAGGGTGTCTTCTACGAGCAGTACTTC. The encoded protein is CASSRQGVFYEQYF.

The J gene is TRBJ2-7, the V gene TRBV6-1, with 11 nucleotides matching TRBD2. Germline lookup yields CDR1 MNHNS and CDR2 SASEGT. V lost 6 bases and J lost 2; bases outside the gene matches: 6. The CDR3 is 15 residues long. This chain's CDR3 is CASRELAGATYEQYF. In DNA form, the CDR3 reads TGTGCCAGCAGAGAACTAGCGGGGGCTACCTACGAGCAGTACTTC.

This clonotype was counted between two and nine times. V is TRBV27 and J is TRBJ2-3, with D perhaps matching TRBD1 or TRBD2 (5 bases each). Germline CDR1 MNHEY, CDR2 SMNVEV (reference sequence). V was pared by 4 bases and J by 5 bases, with 22 bases between. The CDR3 is 17 residues long. The chain's CDR3 is CASSSGQTFYGGDTQYF. In DNA, the CDR3 is TGTGCCAGCAGTTCAGGCCAGACATTCTATGGGGGAGATACGCAGTATTTT.

Sample share makes this clonotype medium-sized. The chain has TRBV21-1 and TRBJ1-2; TRBD1 reflects the table's D call only, with no check against the DNA. TRBV21-1 is designated a pseudogene. The CDR3 extends over 13 amino acids. CDR3 nucleotide sequence: TGTGCCAGCAGCAACGCAGGGGATGATGACTACACCTTC. Encoded protein: CASSNAGDDDYTF.

The chain recombines TRBV7-2 with TRBJ2-2; maybe TRBD2 (5 bases). V was clipped by 5 bases and J by 1 base, with 11 bases between them. CDR3 length equals 15 residues. Per the germline V gene, CDR1 is SGHTA and CDR2 is FQGNSA. In DNA form, the CDR3 reads TGTGCCAGCAGCCGTGCTCGGGGGAACACCGGGGAGCTGTTTTTT. The encoded protein is CASSRARGNTGELFF. Complete variable domain (other parts from reference TRBV7-2 and TRBJ2-2): GAGVSQSPSNKVTEKGKDVELRCDPISGHTALYWYRQSLGQGLEFLIYFQGNSAPDKSGLPSDRFSAERTGGSVSTLTIQRTQQEDSAVYLCASSRARGNTGELFFGEGSRLTVL.

The V and J genes are TRBV6-5 and TRBJ2-6; a weak D match, TRBD1 (5 bases). The CDR3 covers 19 residues. Deletions cut 1 base from V and 1 base from J, with 17 bases between. Germline values: CDR1 MNHEY, CDR2 SVGAGI. In DNA, the CDR3 is TGTGCCAGCAGTTACTACCCCGACAGCCGCTATTCTGGGGCCAACGTCCTGACTTTC. Amino acid sequence: CASSYYPDSRYSGANVLTF.

This clonotype occurred a few times. The chain is built from TRBV11-3 and TRBJ2-5; 9 bases align to TRBD2. From germline, CDR1 is SGHNT and CDR2 YENEEA. Trimming took 0 bases from V and 2 from J; bases not matched to a gene: 10. The CDR3 contains 18 residues. CDR3 protein: CASSLELRLAGRQETQYF. The CDR3 DNA reads TGTGCCAGCAGCTTAGAGCTTCGGCTAGCGGGGCGTCAAGAGACCCAGTACTTC.

The chain recombines TRBV7-8 with TRBJ2-2; 12 bases line up with TRBD1. There are 15 residues in the CDR3. Trimming cost V 5 bases and J 4 bases; bases outside gene matches: 2. The germline CDR1 and CDR2 sequences are SGHVS and FQNEAQ. CDR3: CASSGTGGLTGELFF. CDR3 coding DNA: TGTGCCAGCAGCGGGACAGGGGGCCTCACCGGGGAGCTGTTTTTT.

The V call is TRBV6-5, the J call TRBJ2-7, with D maybe TRBD1 (5 bases). Germline assignment: CDR1 MNHEY and CDR2 SVGAGI. Trimming took off 0 bases at V and 7 bases at J, with 16 bases between the two ends. There are 15 residues in the CDR3. Here the CDR3 reads CASSYSSGASGEQYF. In nucleotides, the CDR3 is TGTGCCAGCAGTTACTCGAGTGGGGCCTCGGGTGAGCAGTACTTC.